A single sample gave rise to the 13 T cell receptor beta chains below, sequenced in a study of T cells in Graves' hyperthyroidism and ophthalmopathy. Amplification yielded TCR beta CDR3 regions, with RNA transcripts as the source. The study used the HTBI primer set for a first-round RT-PCR of the TCR CDR3. TCRdb independently ran MiXCR on the multiplex PCR reads; one entry per CDR3 protein. The data contain hundreds of thousands of distinct CDR3 sequences, just under 20% of them singletons. The sample consisted of blood. These TCRs come from a man in his forties with Graves' ophthalmopathy.

This clonotype was detected a few times. This chain uses TRBV10-3 with TRBJ2-5; 8 bases are a match to TRBD1. The CDR3 is made up of 14 amino acids. Looked up from germline, CDR1 is ENHRY and CDR2 is SYGVKD. V shed 6 bases and J 1 base; nucleotides not matched to a gene: 4. The CDR3 is CAIRRTGSQETQYF. CDR3 in DNA: TGTGCCATCAGAAGGACAGGGTCCCAAGAGACCCAGTACTTC.

This clonotype occurred a few times. The chain has TRBV9 and TRBJ2-7, with D possibly matching TRBD1 (5 bases). V lost 0 bases to trimming and J lost 3 bases, with 10 bases between them. The CDR3 spans 14 residues. Germline V gene lookup returns CDR1 SGDLS and CDR2 YYNGEE. CDR3 bases: TGTGCCAGCAGCGTAGCTTTAGACAGCTACGAGCAGTACTTC. Translated, it gives CASSVALDSYEQYF.

This clonotype was seen repeatedly, ten times or more. The chain has TRBV12-3 or TRBV12-4 and TRBJ1-2; D not certain. V was clipped by 4 bases and J by 5 bases, with 8 bases between them. The CDR3 contains 12 residues. DNA for the CDR3: TGTGCCAGCAGTTCAAACAGTTATGGCTACACCTTC. It yields the protein CASSSNSYGYTF.

Here the CDR3 reads CASSVETGVGELFF. CDR3 in DNA: TGTGCCAGCAGTGTCGAGACAGGGGTCGGGGAGCTGTTTTTT. The J gene is TRBJ2-2, the V gene TRBV2; 8 bases line up with TRBD1. The CDR3 is 14 residues long. J lost 7 bases, V lost 4 bases, and 5 bases had no gene match. Germline values: CDR1 SNHLY, CDR2 FYNNEI.

This clonotype was picked up a small number of times. The V gene is TRBV2, the J gene TRBJ2-5; D gene unclear. The V end lost 6 bases, the J end lost 1 base, and 12 bases lay between the germline ends. The V gene's germline CDR1 is SNHLY and CDR2 FYNNEI. This CDR3 spans 14 amino acids. DNA of the CDR3: TGTGCCAGCAGCTTAACTTCCAGCCAAGAGACCCAGTACTTC. This codes for CASSLTSSQETQYF.

In this sample, this clonotype turned up once. The junction differs from germline at one of its ends, possibly a read error. Here the CDR3 DNA reads TGTGCCAGCAGTTATGGTTCAGGGACGGGGGCCGGGGTGCTGTTTTTT. This encodes CASSYGSGTGAGVLFF. The chain uses TRBV7-9 and TRBJ2-2; D tentatively reads TRBD1 or TRBD2 (6 bases each). Germline lookup yields CDR1 SEHNR and CDR2 FQNEAQ (reference sequence). There are 16 residues in the CDR3.

This clonotype has ten or more counts. The rearrangement joins TRBV11-2 to TRBJ1-1; no clear D. Looked up from germline, CDR1 is SGHAT and CDR2 is FQNNGV. The V end lost 3 bases, the J end lost 8 bases, and 7 bases lay between the germline ends. This CDR3 comprises 11 residues. CDR3 residues: CASSFLKEAFF. CDR3 nucleotides: TGTGCCAGCAGCTTCTTGAAGGAAGCTTTCTTT.

This clonotype was recorded at least ten times. V and J are TRBV6-1 and TRBJ1-5, with 10 bases matching TRBD1. Germline V gene data show CDR1 as MNHNS and CDR2 as SASEGT. J lost 7 bases, V lost 5 bases, and 2 bases had no gene match. This CDR3 is 13 amino acids long. DNA for the CDR3: TGTGCCAGCAGTTGGGACAGGGGACAGCCCCAGCATTTT. As protein: CASSWDRGQPQHF.

There are many counts of this clonotype. V usage is TRBV12-3 or TRBV12-4 and J usage is TRBJ1-6; D remains unclear. Trimming took off 7 bases at V and 6 bases at J, with 19 bases between the two ends. The CDR3 contains 16 residues. The CDR3 DNA reads TGTGCCAGCACCGTATCATGGAGCAGAGTTAATTCACCCCTCCACTTT. Translated, it gives CASTVSWSRVNSPLHF.

V usage is TRBV28 and J usage is TRBJ1-5; D perhaps matches TRBD1 (5 bases). CDR3 length: 14 residues. The germline V gene encodes CDR1 MDHEN and CDR2 SYDVKM. V lost 6 bases, J lost 3 bases, and 12 bases lay in between. The CDR3 coding sequence is TGTGCCAGCAGCCGGACACTTTCCAATCAGCCCCAGCATTTT. Its translation is CASSRTLSNQPQHF.

This clonotype has more than one count but fewer than ten. The chain combines TRBV10-3 with TRBJ1-6, with D unclear. Per the germline V gene, CDR1 is ENHRY and CDR2 is SYGVKD. V was clipped by 2 bases and J by 9 bases, with 17 bases between them. The CDR3 runs 16 residues. The CDR3 reads CAISEGHDWMGSPLHF. CDR3 nucleotides: TGTGCCATCAGTGAGGGCCACGATTGGATGGGTTCACCCCTCCACTTT.

The chain employs TRBV3-1 and TRBJ2-2; maybe TRBD1 (6 bases). Germline V lookup: CDR1 LGHDT, CDR2 YNNKEL (reference sequence). Trimming stripped 4 bases from V and 4 bases from J, with 13 bases between. This CDR3 is 15 amino acids long. The CDR3: CASSPQGPGTGELFF. In nucleotides, the CDR3 is TGTGCCAGCAGCCCGCAGGGGCCAGGCACCGGGGAGCTGTTTTTT.

The V and J genes are TRBV4-1 and TRBJ2-7; maybe TRBD1 (6 bases). The CDR3 totals 14 residues. V was trimmed by 0 bases and J by 6 bases, leaving 12 bases between them. CDR1 and CDR2 from the germline V gene are MGHRA and YSYEKL. The DNA of the CDR3 is TGCGCCAGCAGCCAAGATCGCTGGGGGCTCGAGCAGTACTTC. Translation: CASSQDRWGLEQYF.